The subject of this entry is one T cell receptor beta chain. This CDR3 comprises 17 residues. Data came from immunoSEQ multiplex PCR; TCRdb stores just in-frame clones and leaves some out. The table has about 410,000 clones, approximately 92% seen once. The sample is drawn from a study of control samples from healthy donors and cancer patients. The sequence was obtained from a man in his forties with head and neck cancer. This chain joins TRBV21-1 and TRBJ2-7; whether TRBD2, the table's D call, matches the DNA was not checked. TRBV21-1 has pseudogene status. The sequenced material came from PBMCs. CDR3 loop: CASSKVSGWDYSTGQYF. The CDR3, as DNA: TGTGCCAGCAGCAAAGTGTCGGGATGGGACTATAGTACGGGGCAGTACTTC.